Below are 22 T cell receptor beta chains sequenced from a single sample in a study of shared clonotypes between healthy human individuals. Sequenced by immunoSEQ multiplex PCR; TCRdb stores in-frame clones only, minus some. Of 780,000 or so clones in the sample, 72% were seen once. Source material: memory CD4+ T cells sorted from blood. The subset denotes: CD45RA-negative fraction. These receptor sequences come from a woman under 40 in good health.

The J gene is TRBJ2-7, the V gene TRBV7-2; D is possibly TRBD2 (5 bases). The CDR3 is made up of 15 amino acids. With 1 base removed from V and 5 bases from J, the gap between germline ends came to 15 bases. CDR1 SGHTA and CDR2 FQGNSA come from the germline V gene. The chain's CDR3 is CASSLEASLENEQYF. The CDR3 DNA reads TGTGCCAGCAGCTTAGAGGCTAGCCTGGAGAACGAGCAGTACTTC.

V and J are TRBV10-3 and TRBJ2-1, with 7 bases lining up with TRBD2. Unmatched junction bases numbered 6, after V lost 1 base and J lost 9 bases. The CDR3 contains 14 residues. CDR1 ENHRY and CDR2 SYGVKD come from the germline V gene. The DNA for the CDR3 is TGTGCCATCAGTGAGTATGCGGGGGAGTTTGAGCAGTTCTTC. This codes for CAISEYAGEFEQFF.

CDR3 region: CASSTRPGLGVNEQFF. CDR3 DNA: TGTGCCAGCAGCACACGGCCTGGTTTGGGGGTCAATGAGCAGTTCTTC. V is TRBV11-2 and J is TRBJ2-1; D is tentatively TRBD1 or TRBD2 (5 bases each). There are 16 residues in the CDR3. V was trimmed by 5 bases and J by 6 bases, leaving 20 bases between them. The V gene's germline CDR1 is SGHAT and CDR2 FQNNGV.

This chain uses TRBV7-9 with TRBJ1-1; TRBD1 matches 7 bases. The length of the CDR3 is 13 residues. V shed 5 bases, J shed 3 bases, and the junction held 3 bases outside the gene matches. Germline loops: CDR1 SEHNR, CDR2 FQNEAQ (reference sequence). CDR3 amino acids: CASSITGDTEAFF. In DNA, the CDR3 is TGTGCCAGCAGCATAACAGGGGACACTGAAGCTTTCTTT. Full variable domain (rest looked up from reference TRBV7-9 and TRBJ1-1): DTGVSQNPRHKITKRGQNVTFRCDPISEHNRLYWYRQTLGQGPEFLTYFQNEAQLEKSRLLSDRFSAERPKGSFSTLEIQRTEQGDSAMYLCASSITGDTEAFFGQGTRLTVV.

The chain recombines TRBV7-3 with TRBJ1-1; 11 nucleotides line up with TRBD1. This CDR3 is 14 amino acids long. Germline CDR1 and CDR2: SGHTA and FQGTGA. The junction had 4 bases not matched to a gene; V was cut back by 5 bases and J by 5 bases. For the CDR3, the DNA is TGTGCCAGCAGCCAGGACAGGGGGCGAACTGAAGCTTTCTTT. This encodes CASSQDRGRTEAFF. Using reference TRBV7-3 and TRBJ1-1 for the parts outside the CDR3, the full variable domain is GAGVSQTPSNKVTEKGKYVELRCDPISGHTALYWYRQSLGQGPEFLIYFQGTGAADDSGLPNDRFFAVRPEGSVSTLKIQRTERGDSAVYLCASSQDRGRTEAFFGQGTRLTVV.

V is TRBV7-6 and J is TRBJ1-1, with D possibly matching TRBD1 (5 bases). CDR3 length: 15 residues. Trimming removed 3 bases at V and 1 base at J, with 12 bases between. CDR1 SGHVS and CDR2 FNYEAQ come from the germline V gene. CDR3 DNA: TGTGCCAGCAGCTTGGGGGGGGAGGAGAACACTGAAGCTTTCTTT. Protein: CASSLGGEENTEAFF.

The chain couples TRBV28 to TRBJ1-2; TRBD1 is a possible D gene (5 bases). The CDR3 consists of 14 residues. From germline, CDR1 is MDHEN and CDR2 SYDVKM. Trimming stripped 1 base from V and 4 bases from J, with 10 bases between. The CDR3 spells CASSLSSRAYGYTF. As DNA, the CDR3 is TGTGCCAGCAGTTTATCTTCCAGGGCCTATGGCTACACCTTC.

CDR3 sequence (DNA): TGCGCCAGCAGGGCAACACTAGCGCCGCTCACAGATACGCAGTATTTT. The encoded protein is CASRATLAPLTDTQYF. The V gene is TRBV5-1, the J gene TRBJ2-3; 7 bases agree with TRBD2. This CDR3 spans 16 amino acids. CDR1 and CDR2 from the germline V gene are SGHRS and YFSETQ. V was clipped by 5 bases and J by 2 bases; unmatched bases: 11.

The chain carries TRBV27 and TRBJ2-1, with D tentatively TRBD2 (6 bases). Germline lookup yields CDR1 MNHEY and CDR2 SMNVEV (reference sequence). CDR3 length equals 16 residues. The V and J ends lost 8 bases and 0 bases respectively, with 17 bases between them. DNA of the CDR3: TGTGCCAGCGGAAAACCAGCGGGTAGCTCCTACAATGAGCAGTTCTTC. This gives the protein CASGKPAGSSYNEQFF.

CDR3 amino acids: CASREQGADTQYF. CDR3 DNA: TGTGCCAGTAGAGAACAGGGGGCAGATACGCAGTATTTT. The V and J genes are TRBV19 and TRBJ2-3, with 8 nucleotides matching TRBD1. After removal of 6 bases from V and 4 bases from J, the junction contained 3 bases not matched to a gene. This CDR3 is built from 13 residues. Germline V gives CDR1 LNHDA, CDR2 SQIVND (reference sequence).

The J gene is TRBJ1-2, the V gene TRBV28, with 7 bases identical to TRBD1. The germline gives CDR1 MDHEN, CDR2 SYDVKM. CDR3 size: 13 residues. V gave up 7 bases and J gave up 8 bases; unmatched junction bases: 10. CDR3: CASTKTGFRGYTF. CDR3 coding DNA: TGTGCCAGCACCAAGACAGGGTTTCGGGGCTACACCTTC.

This rearrangement joins TRBV11-2 to TRBJ2-3; either TRBD1 or TRBD2 may supply D (5 bases each). From germline, CDR1 is SGHAT and CDR2 FQNNGV. The CDR3 loop spans 12 amino acids. V was pared by 6 bases and J by 5 bases, with 9 bases between. The DNA of the CDR3 is TGTGCCAGCAGTCAGGGAGTAGATACGCAGTATTTT. It specifies CASSQGVDTQYF.

J is TRBJ2-3 and V is TRBV21-1; the D call TRBD2 from the table was never checked on the DNA. TRBV21-1 is listed as a pseudogene. The CDR3 is 13 amino acids. This CDR3 is CASIVCYSYTQYF. The CDR3 DNA sequence: TGTGCCAGCATAGTATGCTACTCCTATACGCAGTATTTT.

The rearrangement uses TRBV28 and TRBJ1-2; 7 bases match TRBD1. This CDR3 is 14 amino acids long. Germline V gene sequence: CDR1 MDHEN, CDR2 SYDVKM. J was trimmed by 1 base and V by 5 bases; bases with no gene match: 4. This CDR3 is CASSNYRGNYGYTF. The CDR3 nucleotides are TGTGCCAGCAGTAATTACAGGGGTAACTATGGCTACACCTTC.

V gene TRBV18 combines with J gene TRBJ2-1, with 9 bases that match TRBD1. The CDR3 contains 15 residues. The V segment lost 6 bases and the J segment 7 bases; nucleotides outside the gene matches: 10. The V gene's germline CDR1 is KGHSH and CDR2 LQKENI. The CDR3 loop reads CASSTVGQGSNEQFF. The CDR3 DNA reads TGTGCCAGCTCCACCGTAGGACAGGGGTCTAATGAGCAGTTCTTC.

The CDR3 here is CASSFAVKDEQYF. DNA of the CDR3: TGTGCCAGTAGTTTTGCTGTTAAGGACGAGCAGTACTTC. The chain couples TRBV19 to TRBJ2-7; D is undetermined. The V end lost 5 bases, the J end lost 5 bases, and 13 bases lay between the germline ends. CDR3 size: 13 residues. The germline V gene encodes CDR1 LNHDA and CDR2 SQIVND (reference sequence). The variable domain in full, with the rest retrieved from reference TRBV19 and TRBJ2-7, is DGGITQSPKYLFRKEGQNVTLSCEQNLNHDAMYWYRQDPGQGLRLIYYSQIVNDFQKGDIAEGYSVSREKKESFPLTVTSAQKNPTAFYLCASSFAVKDEQYFGPGTRLTVT.

This sequence joins TRBV6-1 and TRBJ1-4, with 8 bases fitting TRBD1. Germline CDR1 and CDR2: MNHNS and SASEGT. Trimming took 6 bases from V and 5 from J; bases not matched to a gene: 8. The CDR3 runs to 15 residues. CDR3 residues: CASRARDRTNEKLFF. As DNA, the CDR3 is TGTGCCAGCAGGGCCCGGGACAGGACGAATGAAAAACTGTTTTTT.

In DNA form, the CDR3 reads TGCGCCAGCAGCTTGGGTATAGGGGGTTATGGCTACACCTTC. It yields the protein CASSLGIGGYGYTF. The V gene is TRBV5-1, the J gene TRBJ1-2, with D perhaps matching TRBD1 (6 bases). The CDR3 is made up of 14 amino acids. V was trimmed by 0 bases and J by 5 bases, leaving 11 bases between them. The germline gives CDR1 SGHRS, CDR2 YFSETQ. Supplemented by reference TRBV5-1 and TRBJ1-2, the full variable domain reads KAGVTQTPRYLIKTRGQQVTLSCSPISGHRSVSWYQQTPGQGLQFLFEYFSETQRNKGNFPGRFSGRQFSNSRSEMNVSTLELGDSALYLCASSLGIGGYGYTFGSGTRLTVV.

Only one count was recorded for this clone. The chain has TRBV19 and TRBJ1-2; the D gene is possibly TRBD1 (5 bases). This CDR3 has 14 amino acids. V lost 10 bases, J lost 1 base, and 16 bases lay in between. Germline V gives CDR1 LNHDA, CDR2 SQIVND (reference sequence). CDR3 amino acids: CATLDDSLNYGYTF. Written as DNA, the CDR3 is TGTGCCACCTTAGATGACAGCCTTAACTATGGCTACACCTTC.

The chain links TRBV18 to TRBJ2-7; D not resolved. There are 13 residues in the CDR3. Germline CDR1 KGHSH, CDR2 LQKENI. Trimming took off 3 bases at V and 0 bases at J, with 6 bases between the two ends. This CDR3 is CASSPGNSYEQYF. CDR3 nucleotides: TGTGCCAGCTCACCGGGTAACTCCTACGAGCAGTACTTC.

At least ten counts were recorded for this clone. V is TRBV7-2 and J is TRBJ1-5; 7 nucleotides align to TRBD1. J gave up 4 bases and V 5 bases, and 8 bases lay outside the gene matches. The CDR3 has 15 residues. CDR1 is SGHTA, CDR2 FQGNSA, per germline. The CDR3 here is CASSPDRALNQPQHF. The CDR3 nucleotides read TGTGCCAGCAGCCCTGACAGGGCCCTTAATCAGCCCCAGCATTTT.

This rearrangement joins TRBV7-6 to TRBJ2-5, with D hard to call. In germline, CDR1 is SGHVS, CDR2 FNYEAQ. Trimming removed 3 bases at V and 5 bases at J, with 10 bases between. This CDR3 is 13 amino acids long. CDR3 in DNA: TGTGCCAGCAGCTTCCGCCTGGGGGAGACCCAGTACTTC. It encodes CASSFRLGETQYF.